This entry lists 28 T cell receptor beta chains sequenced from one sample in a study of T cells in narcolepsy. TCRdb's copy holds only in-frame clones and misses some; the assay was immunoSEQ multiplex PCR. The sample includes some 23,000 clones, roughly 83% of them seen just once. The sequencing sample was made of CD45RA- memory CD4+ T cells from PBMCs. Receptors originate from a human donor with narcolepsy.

The CDR3 region has the DNA TGCGCCAGCAGCCAAGATAGTAGCGGGAGAATCCAAGAGACCCAGTACTTC. It specifies CASSQDSSGRIQETQYF. This chain uses TRBV4-1 with TRBJ2-5; 9 positions agree with TRBD2. This CDR3 comprises 17 residues. V shed 0 bases and J 1 base; nucleotides not matched to a gene: 6. Germline values: CDR1 MGHRA, CDR2 YSYEKL.

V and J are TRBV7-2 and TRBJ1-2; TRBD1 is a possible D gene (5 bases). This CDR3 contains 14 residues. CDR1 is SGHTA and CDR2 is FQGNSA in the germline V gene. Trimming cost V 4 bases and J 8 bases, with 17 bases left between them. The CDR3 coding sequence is TGTGCCAGCAGCTCCGGGACGCCCTCTGAGGGCTACACCTTC. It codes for CASSSGTPSEGYTF.

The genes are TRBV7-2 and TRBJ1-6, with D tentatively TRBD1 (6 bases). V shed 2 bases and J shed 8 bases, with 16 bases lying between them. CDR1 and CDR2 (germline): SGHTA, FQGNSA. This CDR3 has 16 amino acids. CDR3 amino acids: CASSLNVGRGDSPLHF. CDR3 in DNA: TGTGCCAGCAGCTTAAACGTGGGCAGGGGAGATTCACCCCTCCACTTT.

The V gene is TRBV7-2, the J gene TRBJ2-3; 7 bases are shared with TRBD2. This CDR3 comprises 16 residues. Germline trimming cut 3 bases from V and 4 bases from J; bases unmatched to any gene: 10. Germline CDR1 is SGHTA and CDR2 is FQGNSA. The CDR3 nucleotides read TGTGCCAGCAGCTTGATGGCGGGAGTGGGCCCAGATACGCAGTATTTT. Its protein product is CASSLMAGVGPDTQYF.

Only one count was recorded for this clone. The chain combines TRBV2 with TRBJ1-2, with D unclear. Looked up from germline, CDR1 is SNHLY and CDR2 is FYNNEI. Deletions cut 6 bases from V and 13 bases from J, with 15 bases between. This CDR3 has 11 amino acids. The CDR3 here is CASSPEDSGTF. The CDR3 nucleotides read TGTGCCAGCAGCCCCGAGGACTCGGGCACCTTC.

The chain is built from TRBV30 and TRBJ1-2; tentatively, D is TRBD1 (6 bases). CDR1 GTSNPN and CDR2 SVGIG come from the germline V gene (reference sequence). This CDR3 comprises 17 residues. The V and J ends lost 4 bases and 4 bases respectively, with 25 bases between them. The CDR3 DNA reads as TGTGCCTGGACGGTGCGGGGTTTTGCGACAGGTGGCTATGGCTACACCTTC. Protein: CAWTVRGFATGGYGYTF.

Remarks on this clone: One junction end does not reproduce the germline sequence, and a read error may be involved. In DNA form, the CDR3 reads TGTGCCAGCAGGGAGGGGTTGTATCAGTCCCAGCATTTT. Protein: CASREGLYQSQHF. The chain links TRBV6-1 to TRBJ1-5; perhaps TRBD1 as D (5 bases). Germline V lookup: CDR1 MNHNS, CDR2 SASEGT. The CDR3 runs to 13 residues.

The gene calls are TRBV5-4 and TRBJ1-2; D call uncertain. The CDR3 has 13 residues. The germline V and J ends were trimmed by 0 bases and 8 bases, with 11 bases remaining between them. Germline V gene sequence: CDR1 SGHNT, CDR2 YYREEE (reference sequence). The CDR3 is CASSLDPLGGYTF. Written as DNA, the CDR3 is TGTGCCAGCAGCTTGGATCCGTTGGGCGGCTACACCTTC.

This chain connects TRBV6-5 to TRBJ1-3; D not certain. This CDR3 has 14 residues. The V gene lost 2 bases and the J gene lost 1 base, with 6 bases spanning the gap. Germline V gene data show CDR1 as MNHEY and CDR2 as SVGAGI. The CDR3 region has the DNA TGTGCCAGCAGTTACACGGGATCTGGAAACACCATATATTTT. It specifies CASSYTGSGNTIYF.

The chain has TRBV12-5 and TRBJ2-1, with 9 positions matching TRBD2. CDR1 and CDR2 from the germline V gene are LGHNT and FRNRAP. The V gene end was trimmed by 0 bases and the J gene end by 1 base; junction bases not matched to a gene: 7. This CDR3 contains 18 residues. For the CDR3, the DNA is TGTGCTAGTGGTTTGGTAATCGCGGGGGGGCGGTCCTACAATGAGCAGTTCTTC. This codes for CASGLVIAGGRSYNEQFF.

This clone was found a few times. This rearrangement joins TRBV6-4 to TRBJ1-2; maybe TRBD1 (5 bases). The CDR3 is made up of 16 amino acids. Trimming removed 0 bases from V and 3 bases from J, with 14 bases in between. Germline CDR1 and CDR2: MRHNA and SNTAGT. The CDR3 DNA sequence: TGTGCCAGCAGTGACTCGAACCGGGGCCTCGACTATGGCTACACCTTC. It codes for CASSDSNRGLDYGYTF.

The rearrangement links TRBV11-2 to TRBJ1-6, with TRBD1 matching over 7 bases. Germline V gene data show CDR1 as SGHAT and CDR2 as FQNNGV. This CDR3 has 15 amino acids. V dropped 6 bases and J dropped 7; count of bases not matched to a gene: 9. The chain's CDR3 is CASSSAPGQNSPLHF. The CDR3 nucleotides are TGTGCCAGCAGTTCTGCCCCGGGACAGAATTCACCCCTCCACTTT.

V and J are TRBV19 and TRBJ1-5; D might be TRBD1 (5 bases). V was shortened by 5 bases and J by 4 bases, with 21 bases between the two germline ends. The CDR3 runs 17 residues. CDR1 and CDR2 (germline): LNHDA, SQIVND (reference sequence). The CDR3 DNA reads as TGTGCCAGTAGTGGAAAGGGGCCGTCGGAGAGGAATCAGCCCCAGCATTTT. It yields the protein CASSGKGPSERNQPQHF. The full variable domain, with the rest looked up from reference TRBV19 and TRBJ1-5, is DGGITQSPKYLFRKEGQNVTLSCEQNLNHDAMYWYRQDPGQGLRLIYYSQIVNDFQKGDIAEGYSVSREKKESFPLTVTSAQKNPTAFYLCASSGKGPSERNQPQHFGDGTRLSIL.

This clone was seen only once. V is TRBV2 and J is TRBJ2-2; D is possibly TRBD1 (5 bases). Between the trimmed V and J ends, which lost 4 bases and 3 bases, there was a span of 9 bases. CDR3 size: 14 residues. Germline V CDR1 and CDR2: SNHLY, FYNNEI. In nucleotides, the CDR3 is TGTGCCAGCAGTGCGGACATCTACACCGGGGAGCTGTTTTTT. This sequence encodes CASSADIYTGELFF.

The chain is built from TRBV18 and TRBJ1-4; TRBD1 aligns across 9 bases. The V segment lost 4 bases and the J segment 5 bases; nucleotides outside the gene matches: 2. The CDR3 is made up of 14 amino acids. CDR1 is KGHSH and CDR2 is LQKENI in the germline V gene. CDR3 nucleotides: TGTGCCAGCTCACTCGGACAGGGGAATGAAAAACTGTTTTTT. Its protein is CASSLGQGNEKLFF.

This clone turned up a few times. The CDR3 DNA follows: TGTGCCAGCAGCGCAGTACGAGGAGGGGTCATGAACACTGAAGCTTTCTTT. This encodes CASSAVRGGVMNTEAFF. The genes are TRBV7-9 and TRBJ1-1, with D possibly being TRBD1 (5 bases). Between the trimmed V and J ends, which lost 5 bases and 0 bases, there was a span of 19 bases. This CDR3 contains 17 residues. Germline-derived CDR1 and CDR2 are SEHNR and FQNEAQ (reference sequence).

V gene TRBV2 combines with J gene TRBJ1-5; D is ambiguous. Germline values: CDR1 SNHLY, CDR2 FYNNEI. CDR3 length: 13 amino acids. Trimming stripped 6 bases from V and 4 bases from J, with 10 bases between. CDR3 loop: CASRMLGNQPQHF. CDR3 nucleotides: TGTGCCAGCAGGATGCTTGGGAATCAGCCCCAGCATTTT.

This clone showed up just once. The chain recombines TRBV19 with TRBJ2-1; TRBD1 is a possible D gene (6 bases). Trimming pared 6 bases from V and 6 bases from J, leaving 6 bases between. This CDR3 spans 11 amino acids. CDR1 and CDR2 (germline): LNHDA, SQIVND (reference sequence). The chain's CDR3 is CASRQGNEQFF. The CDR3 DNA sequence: TGTGCCAGTAGACAGGGCAATGAGCAGTTCTTC.

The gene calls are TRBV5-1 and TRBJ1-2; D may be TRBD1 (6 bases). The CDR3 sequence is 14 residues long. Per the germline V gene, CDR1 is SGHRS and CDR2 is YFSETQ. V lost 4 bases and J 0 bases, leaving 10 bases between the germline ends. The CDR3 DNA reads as TGCGCCAGCAGCCGGGACACGGCTAACTATGGCTACACCTTC. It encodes CASSRDTANYGYTF.

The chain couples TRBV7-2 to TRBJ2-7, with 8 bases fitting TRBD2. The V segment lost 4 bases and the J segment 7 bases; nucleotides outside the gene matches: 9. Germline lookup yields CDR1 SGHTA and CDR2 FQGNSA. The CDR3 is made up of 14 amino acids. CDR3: CASSYRSASGEQYF. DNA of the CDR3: TGTGCCAGCAGCTACAGGAGTGCTAGCGGGGAGCAGTACTTC.

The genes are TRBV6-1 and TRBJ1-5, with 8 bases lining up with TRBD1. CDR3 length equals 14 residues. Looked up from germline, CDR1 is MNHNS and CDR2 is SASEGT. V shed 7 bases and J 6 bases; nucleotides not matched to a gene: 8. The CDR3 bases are TGTGCCAGCACCGGACAGGGATGGGGTCAGCCCCAGCATTTT. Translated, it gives CASTGQGWGQPQHF.

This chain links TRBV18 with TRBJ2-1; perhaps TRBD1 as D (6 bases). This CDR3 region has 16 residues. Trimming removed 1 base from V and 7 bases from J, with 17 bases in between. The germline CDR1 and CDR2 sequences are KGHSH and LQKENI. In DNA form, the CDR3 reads TGTGCCAGCTCACCACGGTCCGAGGGGGTCGGGAATGAGCAGTTCTTC. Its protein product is CASSPRSEGVGNEQFF.

CDR3 DNA sequence: TGTGCCAGCAGCATGGGCACGGACTATGGCTACACCTTC. Translating it yields CASSMGTDYGYTF. V and J are TRBV5-4 and TRBJ1-2; D is unclear. CDR3 length: 13 residues. CDR1 and CDR2 (germline): SGHNT, YYREEE (reference sequence). Trimming cost V 4 bases and J 3 bases, with 10 bases left between them.

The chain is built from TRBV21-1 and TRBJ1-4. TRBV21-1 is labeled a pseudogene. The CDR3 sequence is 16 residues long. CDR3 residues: CASSKDSPGTNEKLFF. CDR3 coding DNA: TGTGCCAGCAGCAAAGATTCACCCGGCACTAATGAAAAACTGTTTTTT.

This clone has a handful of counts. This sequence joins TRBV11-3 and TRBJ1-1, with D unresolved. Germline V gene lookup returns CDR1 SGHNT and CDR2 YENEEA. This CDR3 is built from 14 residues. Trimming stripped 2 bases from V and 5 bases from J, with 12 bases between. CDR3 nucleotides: TGTGCCAGCAGCTTACGATCGGGAACTACTGAAGCTTTCTTT. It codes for CASSLRSGTTEAFF.

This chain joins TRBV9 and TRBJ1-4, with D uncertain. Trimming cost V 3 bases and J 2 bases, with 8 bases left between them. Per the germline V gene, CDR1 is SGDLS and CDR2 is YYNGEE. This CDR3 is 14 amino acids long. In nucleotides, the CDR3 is TGTGCCAGCAGCGGCGGGGTTACTAATGAAAAACTGTTTTTT. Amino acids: CASSGGVTNEKLFF. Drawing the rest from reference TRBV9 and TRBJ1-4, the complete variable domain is DSGVTQTPKHLITATGQRVTLRCSPRSGDLSVYWYQQSLDQGLQFLIQYYNGEERAKGNILERFSAQQFPDLHSELNLSSLELGDSALYFCASSGGVTNEKLFFGSGTQLSVL.

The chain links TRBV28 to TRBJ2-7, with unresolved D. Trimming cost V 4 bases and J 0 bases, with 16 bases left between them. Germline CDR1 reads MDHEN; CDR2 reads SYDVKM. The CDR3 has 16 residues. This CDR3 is CASSSPGGTSSYEQYF. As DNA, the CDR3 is TGTGCCAGCAGTTCCCCCGGTGGTACCAGCTCCTACGAGCAGTACTTC.

CDR3 nucleotide sequence: TGCGCCAGCAGCCAAGATAGGGGGACAGACTATGGCTACACCTTC. It yields the protein CASSQDRGTDYGYTF. This chain joins TRBV4-1 and TRBJ1-2; 7 nucleotides align to TRBD1. From germline, CDR1 is MGHRA and CDR2 YSYEKL. Losses at the gene ends were 0 bases for V and 3 bases for J; bases not matched to a gene: 4. The CDR3 totals 15 residues.